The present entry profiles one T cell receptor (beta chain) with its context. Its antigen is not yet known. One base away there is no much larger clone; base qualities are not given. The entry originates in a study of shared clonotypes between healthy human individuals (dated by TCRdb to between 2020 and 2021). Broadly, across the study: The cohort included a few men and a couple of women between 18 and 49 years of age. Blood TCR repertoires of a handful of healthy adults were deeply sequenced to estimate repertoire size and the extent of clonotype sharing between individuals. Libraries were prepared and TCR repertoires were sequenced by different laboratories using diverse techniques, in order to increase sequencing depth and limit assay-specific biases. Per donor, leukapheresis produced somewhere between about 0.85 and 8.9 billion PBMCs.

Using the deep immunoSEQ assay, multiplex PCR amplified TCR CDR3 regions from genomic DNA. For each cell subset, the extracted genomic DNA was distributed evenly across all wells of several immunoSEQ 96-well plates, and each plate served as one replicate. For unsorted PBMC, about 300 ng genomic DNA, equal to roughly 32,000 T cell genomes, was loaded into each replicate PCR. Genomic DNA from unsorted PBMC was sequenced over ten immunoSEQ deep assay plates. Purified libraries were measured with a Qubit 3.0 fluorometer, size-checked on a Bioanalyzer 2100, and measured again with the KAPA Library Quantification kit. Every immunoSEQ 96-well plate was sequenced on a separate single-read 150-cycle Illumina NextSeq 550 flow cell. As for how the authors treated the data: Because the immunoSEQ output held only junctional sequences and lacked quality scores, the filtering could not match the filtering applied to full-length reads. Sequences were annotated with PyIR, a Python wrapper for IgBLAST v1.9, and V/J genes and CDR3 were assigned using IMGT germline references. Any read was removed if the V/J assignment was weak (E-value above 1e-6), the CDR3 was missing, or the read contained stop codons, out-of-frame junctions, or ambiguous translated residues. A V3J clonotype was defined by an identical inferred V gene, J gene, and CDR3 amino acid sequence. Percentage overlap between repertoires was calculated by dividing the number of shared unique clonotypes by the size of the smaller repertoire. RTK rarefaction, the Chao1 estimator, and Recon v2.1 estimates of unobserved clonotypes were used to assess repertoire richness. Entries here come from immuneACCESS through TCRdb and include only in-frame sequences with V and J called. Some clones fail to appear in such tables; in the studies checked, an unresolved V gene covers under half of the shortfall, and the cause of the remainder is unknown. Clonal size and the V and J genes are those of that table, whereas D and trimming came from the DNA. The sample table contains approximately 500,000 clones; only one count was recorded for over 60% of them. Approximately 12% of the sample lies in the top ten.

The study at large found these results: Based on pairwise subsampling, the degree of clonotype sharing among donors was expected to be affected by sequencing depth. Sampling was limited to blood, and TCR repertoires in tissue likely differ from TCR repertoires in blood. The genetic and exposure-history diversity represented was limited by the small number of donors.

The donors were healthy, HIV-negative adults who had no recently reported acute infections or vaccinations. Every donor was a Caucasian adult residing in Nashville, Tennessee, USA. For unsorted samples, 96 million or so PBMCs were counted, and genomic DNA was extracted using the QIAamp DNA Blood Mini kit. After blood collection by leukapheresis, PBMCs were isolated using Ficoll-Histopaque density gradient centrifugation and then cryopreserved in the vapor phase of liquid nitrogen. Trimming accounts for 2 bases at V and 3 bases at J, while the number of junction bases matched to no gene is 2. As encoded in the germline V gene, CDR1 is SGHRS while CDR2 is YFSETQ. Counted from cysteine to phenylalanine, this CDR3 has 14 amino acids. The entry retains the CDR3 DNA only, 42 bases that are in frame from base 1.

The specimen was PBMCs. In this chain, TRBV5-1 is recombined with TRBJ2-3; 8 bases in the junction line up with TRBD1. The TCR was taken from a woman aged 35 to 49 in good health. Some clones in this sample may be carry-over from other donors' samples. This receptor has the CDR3 CASSFRGLTDTQYF. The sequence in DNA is TGCGCCAGCAGCTTCAGGGGGCTAACAGATACGCAGTATTTT.